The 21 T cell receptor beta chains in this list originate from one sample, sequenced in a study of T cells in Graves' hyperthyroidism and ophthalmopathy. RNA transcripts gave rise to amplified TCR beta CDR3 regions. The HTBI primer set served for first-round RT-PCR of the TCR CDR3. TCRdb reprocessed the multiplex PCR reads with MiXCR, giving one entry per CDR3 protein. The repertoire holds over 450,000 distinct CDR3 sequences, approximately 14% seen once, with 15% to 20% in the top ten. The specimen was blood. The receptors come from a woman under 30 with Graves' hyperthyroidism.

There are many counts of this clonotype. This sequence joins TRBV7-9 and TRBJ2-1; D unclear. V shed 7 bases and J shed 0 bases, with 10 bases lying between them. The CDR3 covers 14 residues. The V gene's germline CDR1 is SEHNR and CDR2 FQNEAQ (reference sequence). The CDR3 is CASTATFSYNEQFF. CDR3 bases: TGTGCCAGCACCGCTACTTTCTCCTACAATGAGCAGTTCTTC.

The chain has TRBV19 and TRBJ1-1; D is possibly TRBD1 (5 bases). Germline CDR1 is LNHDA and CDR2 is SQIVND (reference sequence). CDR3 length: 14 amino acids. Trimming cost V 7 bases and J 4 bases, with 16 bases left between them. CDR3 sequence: CASTKGQGPTEAFF. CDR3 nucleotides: TGTGCCAGTACTAAGGGTCAGGGCCCCACTGAAGCTTTCTTT. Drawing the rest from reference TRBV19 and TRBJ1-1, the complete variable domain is DGGITQSPKYLFRKEGQNVTLSCEQNLNHDAMYWYRQDPGQGLRLIYYSQIVNDFQKGDIAEGYSVSREKKESFPLTVTSAQKNPTAFYLCASTKGQGPTEAFFGQGTRLTVV.

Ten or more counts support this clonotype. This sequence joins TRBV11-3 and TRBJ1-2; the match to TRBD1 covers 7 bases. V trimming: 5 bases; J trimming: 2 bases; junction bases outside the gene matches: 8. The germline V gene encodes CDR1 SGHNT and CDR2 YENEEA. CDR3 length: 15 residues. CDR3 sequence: CASSRPEDRNYGYTF. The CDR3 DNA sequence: TGTGCCAGCAGCCGACCCGAGGACAGGAACTATGGCTACACCTTC. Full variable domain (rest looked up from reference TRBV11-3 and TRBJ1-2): EAGVVQSPRYKIIEKKQPVAFWCNPISGHNTLYWYLQNLGQGPELLIRYENEEAVDDSQLPKDRFSAERLKGVDSTLKIQPAELGDSAVYLCASSRPEDRNYGYTFGSGTRLTVV.

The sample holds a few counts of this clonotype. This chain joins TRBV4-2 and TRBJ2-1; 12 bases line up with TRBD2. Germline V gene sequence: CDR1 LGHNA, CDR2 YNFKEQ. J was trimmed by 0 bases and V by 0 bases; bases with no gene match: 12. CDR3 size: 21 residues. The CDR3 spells CASSQDQPGLAGGSSYNEQFF. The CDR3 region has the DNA TGTGCCAGCAGCCAAGATCAGCCGGGACTAGCGGGTGGGAGCTCCTACAATGAGCAGTTCTTC.

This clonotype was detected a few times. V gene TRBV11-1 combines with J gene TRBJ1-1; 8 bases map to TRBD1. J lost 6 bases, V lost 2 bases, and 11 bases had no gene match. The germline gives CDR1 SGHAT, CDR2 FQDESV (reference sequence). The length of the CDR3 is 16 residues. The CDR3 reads CASSLRDRMALAEAFF. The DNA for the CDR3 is TGTGCCAGCAGCTTAAGGGACAGGATGGCCCTAGCTGAAGCTTTCTTT.

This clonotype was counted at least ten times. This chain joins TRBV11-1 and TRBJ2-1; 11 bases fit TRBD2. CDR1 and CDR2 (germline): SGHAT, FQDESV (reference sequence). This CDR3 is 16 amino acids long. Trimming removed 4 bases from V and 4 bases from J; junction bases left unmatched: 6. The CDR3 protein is CASSSRTSGPYNEQFF. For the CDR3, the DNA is TGTGCCAGCAGCTCACGGACTAGCGGGCCGTACAATGAGCAGTTCTTC.

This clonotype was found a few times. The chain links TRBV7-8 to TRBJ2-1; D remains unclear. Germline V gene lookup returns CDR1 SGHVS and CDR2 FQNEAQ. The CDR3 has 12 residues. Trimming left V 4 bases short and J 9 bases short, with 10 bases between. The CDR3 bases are TGTGCCAGCAGCTCCCCGTCGAGTGAGCAGTTCTTC. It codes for CASSSPSSEQFF.

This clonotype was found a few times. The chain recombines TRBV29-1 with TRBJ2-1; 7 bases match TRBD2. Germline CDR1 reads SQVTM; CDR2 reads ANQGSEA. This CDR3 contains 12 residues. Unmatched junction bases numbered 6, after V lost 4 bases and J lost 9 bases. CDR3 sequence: CSVVAGWSEQFF. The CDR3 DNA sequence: TGCAGCGTTGTAGCGGGCTGGAGTGAGCAGTTCTTC.

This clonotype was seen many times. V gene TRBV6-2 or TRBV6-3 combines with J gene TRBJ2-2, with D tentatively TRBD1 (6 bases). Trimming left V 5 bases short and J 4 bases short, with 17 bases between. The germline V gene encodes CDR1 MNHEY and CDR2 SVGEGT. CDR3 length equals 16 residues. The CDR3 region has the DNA TGTGCCAGCAGTGACCACAGGACAGTTTTCACCGGGGAGCTGTTTTTT. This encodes CASSDHRTVFTGELFF.

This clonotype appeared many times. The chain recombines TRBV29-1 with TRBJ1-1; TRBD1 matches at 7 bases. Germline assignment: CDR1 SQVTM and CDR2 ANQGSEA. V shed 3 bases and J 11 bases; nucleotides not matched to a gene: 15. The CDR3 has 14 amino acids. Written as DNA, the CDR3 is TGCAGCGTTGATCTTCCCGCCAGCCAGGGACAGGCTTTCTTT. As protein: CSVDLPASQGQAFF.

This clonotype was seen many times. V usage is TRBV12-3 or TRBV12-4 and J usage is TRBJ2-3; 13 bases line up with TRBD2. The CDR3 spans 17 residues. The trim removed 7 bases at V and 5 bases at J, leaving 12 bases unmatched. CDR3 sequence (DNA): TGTGCCAGCAACGACGACCGGACTAGCGGGAGTATAGATACGCAGTATTTT. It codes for CASNDDRTSGSIDTQYF.

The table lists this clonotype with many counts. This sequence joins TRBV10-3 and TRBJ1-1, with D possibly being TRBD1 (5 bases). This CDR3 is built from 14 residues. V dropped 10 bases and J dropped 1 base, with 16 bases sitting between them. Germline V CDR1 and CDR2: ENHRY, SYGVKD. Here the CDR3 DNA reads TGTGCCACCAACCCGGTGACAGAGAACACTGAAGCTTTCTTT. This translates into CATNPVTENTEAFF.

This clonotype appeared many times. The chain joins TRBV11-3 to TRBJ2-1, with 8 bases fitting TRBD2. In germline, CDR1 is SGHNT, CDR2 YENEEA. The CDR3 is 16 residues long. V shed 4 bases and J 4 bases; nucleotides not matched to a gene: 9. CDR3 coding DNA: TGTGCCAGCAGCTCTGGGGGCGGGAGGTTGTACAATGAGCAGTTCTTC. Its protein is CASSSGGGRLYNEQFF.

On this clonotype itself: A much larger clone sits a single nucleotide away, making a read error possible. CDR3 sequence reads: CASSSAGVSYEQYF. The CDR3 DNA follows: TGTGCCAGCAGCTCCGCCGGAGTCTCCTACGAGCAGTACTTC. The rearrangement joins TRBV11-2 to TRBJ2-7; no reliable D call. With 4 bases removed from V and 0 bases from J, the gap between germline ends came to 10 bases. CDR3 length: 14 amino acids. Looked up from germline, CDR1 is SGHAT and CDR2 is FQNNGV.

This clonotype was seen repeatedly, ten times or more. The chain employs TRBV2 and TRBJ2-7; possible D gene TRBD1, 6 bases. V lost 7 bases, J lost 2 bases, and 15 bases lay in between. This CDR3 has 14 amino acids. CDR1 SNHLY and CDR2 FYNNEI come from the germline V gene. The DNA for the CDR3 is TGTGCCAGCACCCCGTTAAGGACAGCCTACGAGCAGTACTTC. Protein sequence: CASTPLRTAYEQYF. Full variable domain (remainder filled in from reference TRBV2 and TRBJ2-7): EPEVTQTPSHQVTQMGQEVILRCVPISNHLYFYWYRQILGQKVEFLVSFYNNEISEKSEIFDDQFSVERPDGSNFTLKIRSTKLEDSAMYFCASTPLRTAYEQYFGPGTRLTVT.

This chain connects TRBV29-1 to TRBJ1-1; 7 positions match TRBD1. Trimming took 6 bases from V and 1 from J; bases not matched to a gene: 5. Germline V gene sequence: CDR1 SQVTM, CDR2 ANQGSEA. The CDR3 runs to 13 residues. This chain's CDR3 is CSVKRGQNTEAFF. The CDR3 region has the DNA TGCAGCGTGAAAAGGGGGCAGAACACTGAAGCTTTCTTT.

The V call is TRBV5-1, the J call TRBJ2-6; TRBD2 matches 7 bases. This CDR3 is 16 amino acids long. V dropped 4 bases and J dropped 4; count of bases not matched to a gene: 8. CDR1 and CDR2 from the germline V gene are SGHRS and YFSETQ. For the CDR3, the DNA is TGCGCCAGCAGCCCAGAACTAGCGCCCGGGGCCAACGTCCTGACTTTC. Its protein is CASSPELAPGANVLTF.

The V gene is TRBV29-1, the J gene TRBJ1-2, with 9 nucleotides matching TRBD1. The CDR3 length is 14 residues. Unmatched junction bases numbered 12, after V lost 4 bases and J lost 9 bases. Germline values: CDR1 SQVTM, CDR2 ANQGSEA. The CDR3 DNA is TGCAGCGTTGCACCTTCGGGACAGGGAGGGAGCTACACCTTC. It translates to CSVAPSGQGGSYTF.

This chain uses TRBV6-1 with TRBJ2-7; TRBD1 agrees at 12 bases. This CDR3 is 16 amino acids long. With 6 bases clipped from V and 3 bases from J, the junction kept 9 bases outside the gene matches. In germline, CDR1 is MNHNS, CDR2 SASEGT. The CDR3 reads CASRRTGTGGGYEQYF. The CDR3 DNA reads TGTGCCAGCAGGCGTACCGGGACAGGGGGCGGCTACGAGCAGTACTTC.

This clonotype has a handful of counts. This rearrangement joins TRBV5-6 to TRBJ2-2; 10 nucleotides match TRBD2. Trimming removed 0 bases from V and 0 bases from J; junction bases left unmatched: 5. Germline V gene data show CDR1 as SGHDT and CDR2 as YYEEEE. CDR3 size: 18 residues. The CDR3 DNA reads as TGTGCCAGCAGCTTGGGGGGCGGACTAGCGGCGAACACCGGGGAGCTGTTTTTT. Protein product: CASSLGGGLAANTGELFF.

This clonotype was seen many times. The DNA of the CDR3 is TGCGCCAGCAGCCAAGATCACGGGGCGGCCTACGAGCAGTACTTC. Translating gives CASSQDHGAAYEQYF. The chain links TRBV4-1 to TRBJ2-7; either TRBD1 or TRBD2 may fit D (5 bases each). The V end lost 0 bases, the J end lost 2 bases, and 11 bases lay between the germline ends. The CDR3 sequence is 15 residues long. Germline V gene lookup returns CDR1 MGHRA and CDR2 YSYEKL.